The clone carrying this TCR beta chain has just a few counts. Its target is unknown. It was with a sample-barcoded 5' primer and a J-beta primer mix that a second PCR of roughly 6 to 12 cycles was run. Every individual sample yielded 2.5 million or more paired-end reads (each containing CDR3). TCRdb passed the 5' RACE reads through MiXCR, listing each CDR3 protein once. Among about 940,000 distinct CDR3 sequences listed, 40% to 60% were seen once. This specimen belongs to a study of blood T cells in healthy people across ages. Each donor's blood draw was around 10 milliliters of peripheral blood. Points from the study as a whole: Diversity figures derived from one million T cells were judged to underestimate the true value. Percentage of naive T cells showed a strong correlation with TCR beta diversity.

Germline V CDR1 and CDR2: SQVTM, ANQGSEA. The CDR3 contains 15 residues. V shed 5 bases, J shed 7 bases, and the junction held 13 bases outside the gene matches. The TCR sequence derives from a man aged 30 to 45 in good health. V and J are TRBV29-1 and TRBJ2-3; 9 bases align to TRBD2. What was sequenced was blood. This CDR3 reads CSVRPRRGGQHTQYF. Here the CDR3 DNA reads TGCAGCGTTCGGCCCCGGCGGGGGGGACAGCATACGCAGTATTTT.